This T cell receptor (beta chain) was recorded in a study of low-dose radiotherapy and immunotherapy resistance in tumors. As for time point: before trial treatment. This clonotype showed up many times. This CDR3 spans 13 amino acids. Germline assignment: CDR1 SNHLY and CDR2 FYNNEI. V was cut by 7 bases and J by 6 bases, with 14 bases left in between. With TRAV- and TRBV-specific primers, first-strand cDNA was made, covering the alpha and beta chains. PCR amplification of the TCRs was performed with Phusion for 20 to 25 PCR cycles, and it relied on a constant-region primer together with a V-primer adapter. Amplification of the isolated mRNA used in vitro transcription. TCRdb re-called the reads with MiXCR, one entry per CDR3 protein. Counted here are 30,000 to 50,000 distinct CDR3 sequences, around a third occurring once; the ten biggest clones make up 3.5% to 4%.

The source was PBMCs, collected before treatment. The J gene is TRBJ2-3, the V gene TRBV2; TRBD1 or TRBD2 may be the D gene (5 bases each). This TCR was recovered from a male donor with gallbladder cancer. CDR3 nucleotides: TGTGCCAGCACCCTCAGGGAGTTTGATACGCAGTATTTT. Its translation is CASTLREFDTQYF.